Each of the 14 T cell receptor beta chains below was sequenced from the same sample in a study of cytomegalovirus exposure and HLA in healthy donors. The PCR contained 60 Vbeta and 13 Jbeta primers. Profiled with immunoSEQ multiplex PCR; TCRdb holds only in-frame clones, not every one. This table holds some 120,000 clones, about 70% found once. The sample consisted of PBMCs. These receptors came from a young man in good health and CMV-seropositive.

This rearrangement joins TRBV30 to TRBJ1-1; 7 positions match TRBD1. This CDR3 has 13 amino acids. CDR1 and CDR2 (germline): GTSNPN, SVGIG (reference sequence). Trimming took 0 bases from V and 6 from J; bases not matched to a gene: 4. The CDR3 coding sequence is TGTGCCTGGAGTGTGGGCCAGGGGGCTGAAGCTTTCTTT. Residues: CAWSVGQGAEAFF.

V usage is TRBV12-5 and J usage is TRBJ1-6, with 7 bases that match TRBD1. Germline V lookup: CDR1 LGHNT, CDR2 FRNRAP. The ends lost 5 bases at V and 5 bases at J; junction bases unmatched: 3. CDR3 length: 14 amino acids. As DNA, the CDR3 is TGTGCTAGTGGTGCCGGGACAGATAATTCACCCCTCCACTTT. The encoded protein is CASGAGTDNSPLHF. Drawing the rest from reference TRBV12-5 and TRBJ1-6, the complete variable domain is DARVTQTPRHKVTEMGQEVTMRCQPILGHNTVFWYRQTMMQGLELLAYFRNRAPLDDSGMPKDRFSAEMPDATLATLKIQPSEPRDSAVYFCASGAGTDNSPLHFGNGTRLTVT.

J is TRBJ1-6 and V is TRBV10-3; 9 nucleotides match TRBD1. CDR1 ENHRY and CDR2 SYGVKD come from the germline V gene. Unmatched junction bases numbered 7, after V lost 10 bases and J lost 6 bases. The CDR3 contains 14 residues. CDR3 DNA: TGTGCCACAGGACAGGGGTCGGCTAATTCACCCCTCCACTTT. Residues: CATGQGSANSPLHF.

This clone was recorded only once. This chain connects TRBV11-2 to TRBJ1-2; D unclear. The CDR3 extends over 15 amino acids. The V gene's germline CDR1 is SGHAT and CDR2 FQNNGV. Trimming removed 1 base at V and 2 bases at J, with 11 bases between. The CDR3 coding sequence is TGTGCCAGCAGCTTAGGGTCGCAGGCCAACTATGGCTACACCTTC. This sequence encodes CASSLGSQANYGYTF.

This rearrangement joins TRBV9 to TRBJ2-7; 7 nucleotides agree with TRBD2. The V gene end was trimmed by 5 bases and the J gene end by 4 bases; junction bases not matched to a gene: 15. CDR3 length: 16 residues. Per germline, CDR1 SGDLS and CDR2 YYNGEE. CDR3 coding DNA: TGTGCCAGCAGTCCCGAACCGGACTGGCGGGGGTACGAGCAGTACTTC. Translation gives CASSPEPDWRGYEQYF.

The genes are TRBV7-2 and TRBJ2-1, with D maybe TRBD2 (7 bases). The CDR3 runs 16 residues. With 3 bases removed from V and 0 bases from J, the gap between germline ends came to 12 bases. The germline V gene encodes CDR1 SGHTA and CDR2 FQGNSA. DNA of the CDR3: TGTGCCAGCAGCTTGGGGGCGGGAGCCTCCTACAATGAGCAGTTCTTC. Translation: CASSLGAGASYNEQFF.

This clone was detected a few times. The CDR3 region has the DNA TGCAGCGTTGAAGTGACAGGGGTTGACGAGACCCAGTACTTC. This translates into CSVEVTGVDETQYF. The chain recombines TRBV29-1 with TRBJ2-5; TRBD1 agrees at 8 bases. This CDR3 is 14 amino acids long. The germline CDR1 and CDR2 sequences are SQVTM and ANQGSEA. V dropped 1 base and J dropped 5; count of bases not matched to a gene: 6.

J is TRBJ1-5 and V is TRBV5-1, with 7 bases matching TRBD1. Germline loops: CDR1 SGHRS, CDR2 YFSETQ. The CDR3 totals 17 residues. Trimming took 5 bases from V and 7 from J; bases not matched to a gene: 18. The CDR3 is CASSPRQDRRPMQPQHF. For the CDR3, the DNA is TGCGCCAGCAGTCCGCGTCAGGACAGGCGGCCAATGCAGCCCCAGCATTTT.

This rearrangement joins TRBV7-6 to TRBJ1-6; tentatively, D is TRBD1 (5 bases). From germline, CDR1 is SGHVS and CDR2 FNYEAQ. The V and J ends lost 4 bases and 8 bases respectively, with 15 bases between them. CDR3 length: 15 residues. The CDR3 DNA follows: TGTGCCAGCAGCTCTCGGGGGACGGCGGATTCACCCCTCCACTTT. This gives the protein CASSSRGTADSPLHF. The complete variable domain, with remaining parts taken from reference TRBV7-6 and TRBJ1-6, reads GAGVSQSPRYKVTKRGQDVALRCDPISGHVSLYWYRQALGQGPEFLTYFNYEAQQDKSGLPNDRFSAERPEGSISTLTIQRTEQRDSAMYRCASSSRGTADSPLHFGNGTRLTVT.

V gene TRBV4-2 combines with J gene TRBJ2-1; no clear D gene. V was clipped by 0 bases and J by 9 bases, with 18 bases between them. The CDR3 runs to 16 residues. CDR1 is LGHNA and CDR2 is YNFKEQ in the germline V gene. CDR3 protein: CASSQDTASRRPEQFF. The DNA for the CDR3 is TGTGCCAGCAGCCAAGATACGGCCTCACGGAGACCTGAGCAGTTCTTC.

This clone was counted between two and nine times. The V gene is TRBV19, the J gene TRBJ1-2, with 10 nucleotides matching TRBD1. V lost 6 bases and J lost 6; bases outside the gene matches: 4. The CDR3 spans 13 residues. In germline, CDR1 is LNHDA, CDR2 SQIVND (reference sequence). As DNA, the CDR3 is TGTGCCAGTAGGACCGGGACAGGGGATGGCTACACCTTC. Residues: CASRTGTGDGYTF.

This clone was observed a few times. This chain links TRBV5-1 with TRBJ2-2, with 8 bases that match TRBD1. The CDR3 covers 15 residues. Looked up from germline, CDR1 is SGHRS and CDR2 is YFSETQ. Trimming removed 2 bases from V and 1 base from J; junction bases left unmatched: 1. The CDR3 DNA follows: TGCGCCAGCAGCTTCAGGGGGCAGAACACCGGGGAGCTGTTTTTT. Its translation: CASSFRGQNTGELFF.

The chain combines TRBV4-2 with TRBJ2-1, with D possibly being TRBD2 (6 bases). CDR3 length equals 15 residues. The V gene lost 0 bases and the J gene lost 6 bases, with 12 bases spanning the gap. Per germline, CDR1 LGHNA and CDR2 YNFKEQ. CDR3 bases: TGTGCCAGCAGCCAAGAAAATTTCGGGGGCAATGAGCAGTTCTTC. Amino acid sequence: CASSQENFGGNEQFF.

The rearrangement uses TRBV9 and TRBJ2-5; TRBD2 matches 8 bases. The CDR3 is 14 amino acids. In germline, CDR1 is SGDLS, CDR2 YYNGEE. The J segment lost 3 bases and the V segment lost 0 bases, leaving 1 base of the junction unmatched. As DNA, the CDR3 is TGTGCCAGCAGCGTAGCGGGGGGGGAAGAGACCCAGTACTTC. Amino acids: CASSVAGGEETQYF.